This TCR beta chain comes out of a study of tumor-infiltrating lymphocytes in localized non-small cell lung cancer. Trimming left V 6 bases short and J 2 bases short, with 13 bases between. There are 14 residues in the CDR3. CDR1 is SNHLY, CDR2 FYNNEI, per germline. This table comes from immunoSEQ multiplex PCR, and its TCRdb copy is limited to in-frame clones, with some not included. The table shows several thousand clones, with around two thirds occurring only once. The sample was lung tumor tissue. The chain recombines TRBV2 with TRBJ1-1, with D possibly matching TRBD1 (6 bases). This TCR derives from a human donor with non-small cell lung cancer. CDR3 sequence: CASRRQGINTEAFF. The DNA of the CDR3 is TGTGCCAGCAGGAGGCAGGGGATTAACACTGAAGCTTTCTTT.